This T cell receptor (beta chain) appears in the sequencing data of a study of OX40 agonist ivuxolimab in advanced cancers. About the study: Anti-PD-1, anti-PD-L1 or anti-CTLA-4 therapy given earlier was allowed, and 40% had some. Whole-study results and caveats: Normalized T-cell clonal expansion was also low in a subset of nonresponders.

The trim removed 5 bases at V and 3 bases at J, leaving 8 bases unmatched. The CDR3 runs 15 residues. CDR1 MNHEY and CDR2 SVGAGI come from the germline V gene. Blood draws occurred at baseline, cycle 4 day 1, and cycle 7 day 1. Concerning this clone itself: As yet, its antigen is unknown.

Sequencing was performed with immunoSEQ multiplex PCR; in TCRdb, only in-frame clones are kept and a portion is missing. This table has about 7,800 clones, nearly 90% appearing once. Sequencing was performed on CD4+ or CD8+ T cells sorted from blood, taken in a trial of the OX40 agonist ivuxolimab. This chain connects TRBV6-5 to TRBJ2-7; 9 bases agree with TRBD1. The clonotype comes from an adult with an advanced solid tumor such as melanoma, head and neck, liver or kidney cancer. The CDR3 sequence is CASSGLGQGIYEQYF. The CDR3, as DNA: TGTGCCAGCAGTGGTTTAGGACAGGGGATCTACGAGCAGTACTTC.